This T cell receptor (beta chain) was retrieved from a study of shared clonotypes between healthy human individuals. Study-wide background: Donor composition was a couple of women and three men, aged 18 to 49. Study outcomes and limitations: Lower generation probabilities were found for non-shared clonotypes than for those shared by all four donors.

With respect to this clone: Its antigen is still unknown.

The V end was cut by 5 bases, the J end by 6 bases, with 17 bases between. The CDR3 loop spans 14 amino acids. Germline V gene data show CDR1 as SGHVS and CDR2 as FNYEAQ. Assay execution proceeded at the deep level. Assay: immunoSEQ multiplex PCR; the TCRdb copy retains only in-frame clones and omits some. The repertoire holds over a million clones, with more than 75% as singletons. It was into CD45RA+ naive and CD45RA-negative memory subsets that the CD4+ cells were split. The source is a man between 18 and 29 years old in good health. Some clones in this sample may be carry-over from other donors' samples. Sequenced sample: memory CD4+ T cells from PBMCs. Described subset: CD45RA-negative fraction. The V call is TRBV7-6, the J call TRBJ2-7, with D possibly matching TRBD1 (7 bases). The CDR3 DNA reads TGTGCCAGCAGCACCGGGGGACAGAGTATCGAGCAGTACTTC. Protein product: CASSTGGQSIEQYF.